This T cell receptor (beta chain) is drawn from a study of T cells in lung cancer brain metastases (dated by TCRdb to 2017 to 2018). Regarding the research as a whole: Most of the 20 patients had a history of tobacco use, with a median of around 38 pack-years. Primary and metastatic specimens both had an average DNA integrity number of roughly 4, with no significant difference between the two sites. TCR beta CDR3 repertoires were compared between fully resected primary non-small cell lung cancers and paired brain metastases. The median age of the patients at first diagnosis was about 50 years, and the group included several males and approximately twelve females. The cohort included 20 or so patients who provided around 40 specimens, with each patient contributing one primary lung lesion and one brain metastasis. The primary and brain metastasis specimens were acquired a median of around 300 days apart. About 90% of the roughly 20 patients received no interval therapy between primary and metastasis resection. Results the study describes overall, beyond this receptor: The ten most abundant clones accounted for a significantly larger fraction of the repertoire in brain metastases than in primaries, which suggests clonal expansion. DNA fragmentation in the FFPE samples may have kept the complete infiltrating T cell repertoire from being retrieved. The study could not control for the effects of preoperative corticosteroids on T cell infiltration in brain metastases. Brain metastases had significantly fewer unique productive clones than paired primaries (median approximately 1,500 versus 4,300). Most clones were found to be lesion-specific, and limited overlap was observed between paired lesions (mean Morisita index 0.23).

Per the germline V gene, SGDLS is the CDR1 and YYNGEE is the CDR2. Spanning cysteine to phenylalanine, the CDR3 consists of 16 amino acids. The DNA shown is the 48-base CDR3, in frame from base 1. The V and J ends are trimmed by 4 bases and 0 bases, leaving 16 bases between them. Patients had resection either for delayed recurrence of a solitary brain metastasis or for synchronous oligometastatic disease. Patients with a history of multiple malignancies were excluded so that cancers other than NSCLC would not be included. Tumor areas were macrodissected from roughly 5 deparaffinized 8 to 10 um unstained sections guided by marked H&E slides. Every specimen was formalin-fixed and paraffin-embedded (FFPE). Genomic DNA was extracted using the AllPrep DNA/RNA FFPE Kit. Between roughly 2.24 and 5 ug genomic DNA was input per sample, with paired samples receiving equal DNA input. TCR beta libraries were constructed with the immunoSEQ hsTCRbeta Kit, with multiplexed V and J gene primers used across two PCR steps. The pooled libraries, together with positive and negative controls, were sequenced on an Illumina MiSeq running a 100-cycle paired-end protocol. The paper's processing steps were these. Raw data were processed by the immunoSEQ vendor into normalized, annotated TCR beta repertoire reports. Richness was defined as the number of unique clones by nucleotide sequence, and the iChao1 and Efron-Thisted estimators were used to extrapolate total richness. To characterize and compare the paired lesions, the analysis used Pielou's evenness, Simpson's index, the proportional abundance of the top-ten clones, and the Morisita overlap index. Here the immuneACCESS table is served through TCRdb, limited to in-frame sequences with V and J called. Missing clones are a known gap in these copies; in checked studies unresolved V genes cover under half, and the rest lacks a known reason. V, J and clone size reflect that table, while D and trimming were determined from the DNA. For this sample there are several thousand clones; around nine tenths appear just once. 5.7% of the sample is held by the ten biggest clonotypes.

To note about this clone: What this receptor recognizes is not known. One base away there is no much larger clone; base qualities are not given.

The source is a woman aged 45-65 years with non-small cell lung cancer. The sequenced sample consisted of tumor tissue from the primary lung tumor. The cell subset or site tag for this specimen amounts to: primary lung cancer lesion. The rearranged segments are TRBV9 and TRBJ1-2; possibly the D gene is TRBD1, per 5 matching bases. The DNA sequence follows: TGTGCCAGCAGCCCGCTACCAGGGCCAGCTAACTATGGCTACACCTTC. The translation is CASSPLPGPANYGYTF. The full variable domain, completed from the reference TRBV9 and TRBJ1-2 proteins outside the CDR3, reads DSGVTQTPKHLITATGQRVTLRCSPRSGDLSVYWYQQSLDQGLQFLIQYYNGEERAKGNILERFSAQQFPDLHSELNLSSLELGDSALYFCASSPLPGPANYGYTFGSGTRLTVV.